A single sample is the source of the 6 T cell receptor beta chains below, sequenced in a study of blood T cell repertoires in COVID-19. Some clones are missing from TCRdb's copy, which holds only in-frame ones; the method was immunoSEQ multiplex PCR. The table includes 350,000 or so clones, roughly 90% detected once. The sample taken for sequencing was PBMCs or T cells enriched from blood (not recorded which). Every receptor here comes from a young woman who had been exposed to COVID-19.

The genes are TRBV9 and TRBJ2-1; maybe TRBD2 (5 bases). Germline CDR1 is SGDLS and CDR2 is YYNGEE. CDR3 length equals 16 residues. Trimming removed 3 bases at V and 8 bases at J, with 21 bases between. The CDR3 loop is CASSEGGFLVGDEQFF. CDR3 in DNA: TGTGCCAGCAGCGAGGGTGGGTTCCTAGTCGGGGATGAGCAGTTCTTC.

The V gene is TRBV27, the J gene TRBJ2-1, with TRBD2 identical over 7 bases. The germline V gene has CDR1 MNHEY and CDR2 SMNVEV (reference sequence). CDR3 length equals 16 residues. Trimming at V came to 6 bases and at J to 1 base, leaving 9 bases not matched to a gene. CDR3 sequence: CASSLIGGGSYNEQFF. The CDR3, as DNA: TGTGCCAGCAGCTTGATCGGCGGGGGTTCCTACAATGAGCAGTTCTTC.

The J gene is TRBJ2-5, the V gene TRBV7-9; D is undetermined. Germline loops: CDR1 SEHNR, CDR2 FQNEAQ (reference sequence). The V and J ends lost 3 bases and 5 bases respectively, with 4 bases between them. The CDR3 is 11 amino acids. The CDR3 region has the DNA TGTGCCAGCAGCTTCGGGGAGACCCAGTACTTC. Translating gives CASSFGETQYF.

The CDR3 loop is CASTTGSWQNEQFF. The CDR3 bases are TGTGCCAGTACCACAGGGTCGTGGCAGAATGAGCAGTTCTTC. This chain joins TRBV27 and TRBJ2-1, with D possibly matching TRBD1 (6 bases). Germline lookup yields CDR1 MNHEY and CDR2 SMNVEV (reference sequence). V was shortened by 9 bases and J by 7 bases, with 19 bases between the two germline ends. The CDR3 contains 14 residues.

Written as DNA, the CDR3 is TGTGCCAGCAGCCAAAAACTAGCGGGAGGGTCGGGGGAGACCCAGTACTTC. Encoded protein: CASSQKLAGGSGETQYF. The chain joins TRBV4-2 to TRBJ2-5; 13 bases are a match to TRBD2. J was trimmed by 5 bases and V by 2 bases; bases with no gene match: 8. The CDR3 covers 17 residues. CDR1 is LGHNA, CDR2 YNFKEQ, per germline.

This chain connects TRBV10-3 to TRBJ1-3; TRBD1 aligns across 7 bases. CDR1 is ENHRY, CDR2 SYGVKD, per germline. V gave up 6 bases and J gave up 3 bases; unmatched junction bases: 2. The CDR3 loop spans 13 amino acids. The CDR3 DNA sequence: TGTGCCATCAGAGGACAGGATGGAAACACCATATATTTT. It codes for CAIRGQDGNTIYF.